A selection of T cell receptor beta chains follows, all from one sample in a study of beta chain features in type 1 diabetes. Sequencing used immunoSEQ multiplex PCR; TCRdb keeps in-frame clones, though not all of them. The data contain more than 300,000 clones, roughly 13% of them singletons. Sequenced: naive CD4+ T cells from blood. Receptors originate from a young woman with type 1 diabetes. CDR3s leave out the opening cysteine and the closing phenylalanine or tryptophan.

V | CDR3
TRBV7-2 | ASRVTGDQPQH
TRBV30 | AWSSMSFSGTGHEQF
TRBV29-1 | SARTSGGTGELF
TRBV15 | ATSRASSQGPRGNYGYT
TRBV6-5 | ATRSGTGVSYGYT
TRBV7-9 | ASPGGGNTIY
TRBV6-6 | ASSYSTRNQPQH
TRBV14 | ASSQGALYGYT
TRBV4-2 | ASSQDLGLAGSYEQY
TRBV5-1 | ASSFTLNTEAF
TRBV7-9 | ASSLGGTFRETQY
TRBV5-1 | ASSPGVANYEQY
TRBV7-6 | AEGRLNSNQPQH
TRBV29-1 | SVESSPGFDTEAF
TRBV5-1 | ASIRAEYTDTQY
TRBV11-2 | ASSAGSYNEQF
TRBV10-3 | AISMAQGQASPLH
TRBV19 | ASTPHVRGTDTQY
TRBV5-1 | ASSLEGKETQY
TRBV7-2 | ASSLVGGRGNQPQH
TRBV9 | ASSVGSSTYEQY
TRBV28 | ASSPTGTASYNEQF
TRBV4-3 | ASSQDRGLYEQY
TRBV11-2 | ASSPPGGTQY
TRBV9 | ASSEGSGKTQY
TRBV7-9 | ASSLRAITDTQY
TRBV6-5 | ASSYSGTGLYEQY
TRBV5-1 | ASSARREEGYEQY
TRBV7-8 | ASSLVRQGGDTQY
TRBV9 | ASSAPGTASEKLF
TRBV7-2 | ASSLRTGTGNTIY
TRBV29-1 | SASGGEGDTQY
TRBV11-2 | ASSLLGLAGVSGANVLT
TRBV29-1 | SLVGSSYNEQF
TRBV30 | AWSPQLAGGPDTQY
TRBV9 | ASSKRTAPTYNEQF
TRBV25-1 | ASSEQGYEQY
TRBV6-5 | ASRATAYGYT
TRBV7-7 | ASSLTNEVEQY
TRBV7-2 | ASSLGTTYEQY
TRBV2 | ASRGLPRETQY
TRBV4-3 | ASSQDPGQLYGYT
TRBV28 | ASSTQGTSAYEQY
TRBV5-4 | ASSLSAGVGYT
TRBV5-8 | ASSNRDTENIQY
TRBV7-2 | ASSLDLGQGAGANVLT
TRBV9 | ATPRSCVNQPQH
TRBV9 | ASSLRTGSYNEQF
TRBV4-1 | ASSQAEVGSGANVLT
TRBV6-1 | ASYPGQGVGEQF
TRBV11-3 | ASSHKLTGTGELF
TRBV19 | ASNIQGVGSEAF
TRBV7-9 | ASSLGSGRLAEQY
TRBV4-3 | ASSQDARRGEEAGELF